The 26 T cell receptor beta chains presented below share a single source sample, sequenced in a study of cytomegalovirus exposure and HLA in healthy donors. PCR amplification relied on 60 Vbeta primers (plus 13 Jbeta primers). This table comes from immunoSEQ multiplex PCR, and its TCRdb copy is limited to in-frame clones, with some not included. The data contain approximately 160,000 clones, over 80% of them singletons. Sequenced material: PBMCs. All receptors come from a girl between 10 and 17 years old in good health and CMV-seropositive.

This clone was observed a few times. The V gene is TRBV7-3, the J gene TRBJ2-7, with TRBD2 matching 11 bases. Germline CDR1 reads SGHTA; CDR2 reads FQGTGA. The J segment lost 2 bases and the V segment lost 0 bases, leaving 3 bases of the junction unmatched. CDR3 length: 16 amino acids. The CDR3 is CASSLTGLAGPYEQYF. CDR3 DNA sequence: TGTGCCAGCAGCTTAACCGGACTAGCGGGTCCCTACGAGCAGTACTTC.

The chain is built from TRBV29-1 and TRBJ1-1; no definite D call. Trimming cost V 0 bases and J 7 bases, with 9 bases left between them. The germline gives CDR1 SQVTM, CDR2 ANQGSEA. The CDR3 sequence is 12 residues long. The CDR3 is CSVEDLGNEAFF. The CDR3 DNA reads as TGCAGCGTTGAAGATCTCGGTAATGAAGCTTTCTTT.

The chain recombines TRBV12-5 with TRBJ1-5; possibly TRBD1 for D (5 bases). CDR3 length equals 14 residues. V was cut by 7 bases and J by 7 bases, with 17 bases left in between. Germline CDR1 is LGHNT and CDR2 is FRNRAP. The CDR3 reads CASALGGSGQPQHF. In DNA form, the CDR3 reads TGTGCTAGTGCCTTGGGGGGTTCGGGGCAGCCCCAGCATTTT.

The J gene is TRBJ2-5, the V gene TRBV15; 7 bases map to TRBD1. The V and J ends lost 6 bases and 3 bases, in that order; junction bases with no gene match: 7. The CDR3 spans 14 residues. Germline V gives CDR1 LNHNV, CDR2 YYDKDF (reference sequence). The chain's CDR3 is CATSPTGTEETQYF. The CDR3 nucleotides read TGTGCCACCAGTCCAACCGGGACAGAAGAGACCCAGTACTTC.

Written as DNA, the CDR3 is TGCGCCAGCAGCTTTGACGGGACTAAAAACACCGGGGAGCTGTTTTTT. It translates to CASSFDGTKNTGELFF. The rearrangement uses TRBV5-1 and TRBJ2-2, with 7 bases that match TRBD2. The V gene end was trimmed by 2 bases and the J gene end by 2 bases; junction bases not matched to a gene: 6. The germline gives CDR1 SGHRS, CDR2 YFSETQ. This CDR3 is built from 16 residues.

The chain employs TRBV7-2 and TRBJ2-7, with 8 bases identical to TRBD2. The CDR3 is 15 residues long. With V trimmed by 2 bases and J by 2 bases, 5 bases remained unmatched. Germline loops: CDR1 SGHTA, CDR2 FQGNSA. For the CDR3, the DNA is TGTGCCAGCAGCTTAAGCGGGAGAGGGCCCTACGAGCAGTACTTC. It yields the protein CASSLSGRGPYEQYF.

This clone was counted a few times. CDR3 loop: CASSYPGFNSNQPQHF. CDR3 in DNA: TGTGCCAGCAGTTACCCGGGTTTTAACAGCAATCAGCCCCAGCATTTT. The chain links TRBV6-6 to TRBJ1-5; D ambiguous. The V gene's germline CDR1 is MNHNY and CDR2 SVGAGI (reference sequence). Trimming removed 2 bases at V and 1 base at J, with 12 bases between. The CDR3 has 16 amino acids.

The genes are TRBV27 and TRBJ2-7; TRBD2 matches 8 bases. The CDR3 runs to 18 residues. V lost 3 bases, J lost 2 bases, and 15 bases stayed unmatched. Per the germline V gene, CDR1 is MNHEY and CDR2 is SMNVEV (reference sequence). The CDR3 sequence is CASSFTKYPGGGTYEQYF. CDR3 bases: TGTGCCAGCAGTTTCACCAAGTATCCTGGCGGGGGGACCTACGAGCAGTACTTC.

The chain joins TRBV2 to TRBJ2-3; 7 positions agree with TRBD2. CDR1 and CDR2 from the germline V gene are SNHLY and FYNNEI. The CDR3 spans 13 residues. Trimming took 4 bases from V and 7 from J; bases not matched to a gene: 5. The CDR3 coding sequence is TGTGCCAGCAGTGCCCAGACTAGCAATACGCAGTATTTT. It specifies CASSAQTSNTQYF.

The chain links TRBV27 to TRBJ1-4; D may be TRBD1 (5 bases). V was cut by 5 bases and J by 3 bases, with 10 bases left in between. The CDR3 runs to 14 residues. Germline assignment: CDR1 MNHEY and CDR2 SMNVEV (reference sequence). CDR3 DNA sequence: TGTGCCAGCAGTCAGGGAGGCCCTAATGAAAAACTGTTTTTT. As protein: CASSQGGPNEKLFF.

The V call is TRBV19, the J call TRBJ2-6; 8 bases align to TRBD2. J gave up 2 bases and V 4 bases, and 1 base lay outside the gene matches. This CDR3 has 15 amino acids. The V gene's germline CDR1 is LNHDA and CDR2 SQIVND (reference sequence). The CDR3 nucleotides are TGTGCCAGTAGTAAGCGGGGGCCTGGGGCCAACGTCCTGACTTTC. This translates into CASSKRGPGANVLTF. Supplemented by reference TRBV19 and TRBJ2-6, the full variable domain reads DGGITQSPKYLFRKEGQNVTLSCEQNLNHDAMYWYRQDPGQGLRLIYYSQIVNDFQKGDIAEGYSVSREKKESFPLTVTSAQKNPTAFYLCASSKRGPGANVLTFGAGSRLTVL.

This chain connects TRBV7-3 to TRBJ2-3; 8 bases agree with TRBD2. The CDR3 spans 16 residues. The V and J ends lost 5 bases and 0 bases, in that order; junction bases with no gene match: 7. Germline CDR1 reads SGHTA; CDR2 reads FQGTGA. The CDR3 nucleotides read TGTGCCAGCAGCCGAGCGGGGGCCGGGAGCACAGATACGCAGTATTTT. Protein sequence: CASSRAGAGSTDTQYF.

The chain carries TRBV5-1 and TRBJ2-7, with 9 nucleotides matching TRBD1. Germline CDR1 SGHRS, CDR2 YFSETQ. The CDR3 runs to 14 residues. Unmatched junction bases numbered 5, after V lost 3 bases and J lost 4 bases. CDR3 protein: CASSYDRGSYEQYF. The DNA of the CDR3 is TGCGCCAGCAGCTACGACAGGGGGTCATACGAGCAGTACTTC.

The gene calls are TRBV29-1 and TRBJ1-1, with unresolved D. CDR3 size: 13 residues. V lost 5 bases and J 1 base, leaving 11 bases between the germline ends. Germline lookup yields CDR1 SQVTM and CDR2 ANQGSEA. CDR3 sequence (DNA): TGCAGCGTTCGGGGAGGACCGAACACTGAAGCTTTCTTT. This translates into CSVRGGPNTEAFF.

The genes are TRBV2 and TRBJ2-7; a weak D match, TRBD2 (5 bases). This CDR3 has 13 residues. Trimming stripped 9 bases from V and 5 bases from J, with 17 bases between. Germline V gene sequence: CDR1 SNHLY, CDR2 FYNNEI. In DNA, the CDR3 is TGTGCCAGTCAGGACTTCAAGTCGGACGAGCAGTACTTC. This gives the protein CASQDFKSDEQYF.

The rearrangement links TRBV9 to TRBJ2-2, with 12 bases identical to TRBD2. Germline V gene lookup returns CDR1 SGDLS and CDR2 YYNGEE. The CDR3 has 15 residues. V gave up 5 bases and J gave up 3 bases; unmatched junction bases: 2. CDR3 sequence (DNA): TGTGCCAGCAGTACTAGCGGGGGGTACACCGGGGAGCTGTTTTTT. Its protein is CASSTSGGYTGELFF.

A remark on this clone: The same CDR3 also results from other DNA sequences found in this sample. The chain uses TRBV5-1 and TRBJ2-3; the D gene is possibly TRBD1 (5 bases). The CDR3 is 15 residues long. Deletions cut 4 bases from V and 0 bases from J, with 12 bases between. Germline-derived CDR1 and CDR2 are SGHRS and YFSETQ. The CDR3 here is CASSRTGASTDTQYF. The CDR3 nucleotides read TGCGCCAGCAGCCGAACAGGAGCCAGCACAGATACGCAGTATTTT.

This chain joins TRBV7-9 and TRBJ1-1, with D unclear. V was trimmed by 1 base and J by 6 bases, leaving 9 bases between them. From germline, CDR1 is SEHNR and CDR2 FQNEAQ (reference sequence). This CDR3 contains 13 residues. The CDR3 DNA is TGTGCCAGCAGCTTAGACCGGTCCGCTGAAGCTTTCTTT. Its translation: CASSLDRSAEAFF. Drawing the rest from reference TRBV7-9 and TRBJ1-1, the complete variable domain is DTGVSQNPRHKITKRGQNVTFRCDPISEHNRLYWYRQTLGQGPEFLTYFQNEAQLEKSRLLSDRFSAERPKGSFSTLEIQRTEQGDSAMYLCASSLDRSAEAFFGQGTRLTVV.

The chain is built from TRBV9 and TRBJ1-1, with D perhaps TRBD1 (6 bases). Germline lookup yields CDR1 SGDLS and CDR2 YYNGEE. The V and J ends lost 3 bases and 1 base respectively, with 13 bases between them. This CDR3 has 15 amino acids. CDR3 amino acids: CASSEALGQNTEAFF. The CDR3 coding sequence is TGTGCCAGCAGCGAGGCCCTGGGACAGAACACTGAAGCTTTCTTT.

The genes are TRBV18 and TRBJ2-1; D call uncertain. V was clipped by 3 bases and J by 8 bases, with 14 bases between them. The germline gives CDR1 KGHSH, CDR2 LQKENI. The CDR3 spans 14 residues. For the CDR3, the DNA is TGTGCCAGCTCACCGATCGGTGCCTCGGATGAGCAGTTCTTC. Protein: CASSPIGASDEQFF.

J is TRBJ1-5 and V is TRBV27, with 7 bases fitting TRBD1. Germline loops: CDR1 MNHEY, CDR2 SMNVEV (reference sequence). The CDR3 sequence is 14 residues long. The V gene end was trimmed by 11 bases and the J gene end by 0 bases; junction bases not matched to a gene: 7. The CDR3 DNA is TGTGCCTCGACAGGGTCATATAGCAATCAGCCCCAGCATTTT. It yields the protein CASTGSYSNQPQHF.

This rearrangement joins TRBV5-1 to TRBJ1-1; 7 bases match TRBD1. The CDR3 runs 15 residues. Germline V gene sequence: CDR1 SGHRS, CDR2 YFSETQ. J was trimmed by 2 bases and V by 5 bases; bases with no gene match: 9. The chain's CDR3 is CASSPFSGGNTEAFF. The CDR3 nucleotides are TGCGCCAGCAGTCCATTTTCAGGGGGAAACACTGAAGCTTTCTTT.

The chain uses TRBV7-2 and TRBJ2-7; possible D gene TRBD2, 5 bases. V was pared by 5 bases and J by 0 bases, with 17 bases between. This CDR3 is built from 16 residues. Germline V CDR1 and CDR2: SGHTA, FQGNSA. Here the CDR3 reads CASSTRSGKHSYEQYF. The CDR3 DNA is TGTGCCAGCAGCACCCGAAGCGGAAAGCACTCCTACGAGCAGTACTTC.

This clone was found a few times. V usage is TRBV23-1 and J usage is TRBJ1-2, with D possibly TRBD1 on 6 matching bases. TRBV23-1 is an ORF for which the function is uncertain. The CDR3 has 15 amino acids. The germline V and J ends were trimmed by 9 bases and 4 bases, with 21 bases remaining between them. The CDR3 DNA follows: TGCGCCAGTACACGGGGGGCACTTTCGAGCTATGGCTACACCTTC. Protein: CASTRGALSSYGYTF.

The gene calls are TRBV4-2 and TRBJ2-7; weak D call: TRBD2 (6 bases). V was trimmed by 4 bases and J by 4 bases, leaving 20 bases between them. Per germline, CDR1 LGHNA and CDR2 YNFKEQ. This CDR3 has 16 residues. Here the CDR3 DNA reads TGTGCCAGCAGCCGAGACGCCTTCGGGAGCGGTTACGAGCAGTACTTC. Its protein product is CASSRDAFGSGYEQYF.

The genes are TRBV6-6 and TRBJ2-5; D ambiguous. Germline V gene lookup returns CDR1 MNHNY and CDR2 SVGAGI (reference sequence). V was trimmed by 6 bases and J by 10 bases, leaving 24 bases between them. CDR3 length: 15 residues. The CDR3 spells CASSRGNTSPVGQYF. The DNA of the CDR3 is TGTGCCAGCAGCCGAGGTAACACCTCCCCGGTGGGCCAGTACTTC.